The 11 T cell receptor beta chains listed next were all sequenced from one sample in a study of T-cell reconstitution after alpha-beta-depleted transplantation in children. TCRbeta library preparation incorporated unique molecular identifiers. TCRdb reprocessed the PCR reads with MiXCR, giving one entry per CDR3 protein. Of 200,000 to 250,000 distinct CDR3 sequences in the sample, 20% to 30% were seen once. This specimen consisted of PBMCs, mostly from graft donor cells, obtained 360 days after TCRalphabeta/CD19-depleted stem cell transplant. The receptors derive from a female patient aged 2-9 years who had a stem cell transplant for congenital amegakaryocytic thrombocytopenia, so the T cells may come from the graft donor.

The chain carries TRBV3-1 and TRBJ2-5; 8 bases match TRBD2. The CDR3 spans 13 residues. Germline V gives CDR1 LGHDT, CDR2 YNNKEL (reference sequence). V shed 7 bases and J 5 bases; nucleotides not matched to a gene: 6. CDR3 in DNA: TGTGCCAGCACCATACTAGCGGCGGAGACCCAGTACTTC. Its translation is CASTILAAETQYF.

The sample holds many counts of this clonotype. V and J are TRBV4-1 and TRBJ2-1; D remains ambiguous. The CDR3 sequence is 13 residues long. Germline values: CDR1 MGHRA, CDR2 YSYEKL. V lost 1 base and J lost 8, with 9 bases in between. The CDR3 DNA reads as TGCGCCAGCAGCCAAGTGGACGGGCATGAGCAGTTCTTC. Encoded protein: CASSQVDGHEQFF.

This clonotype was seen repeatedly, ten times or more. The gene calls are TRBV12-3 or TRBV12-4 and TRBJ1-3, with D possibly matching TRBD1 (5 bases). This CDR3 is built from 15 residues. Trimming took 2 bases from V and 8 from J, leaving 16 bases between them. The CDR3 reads CASSLLRDLAHTIYF. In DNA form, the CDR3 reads TGTGCCAGCAGTTTACTCAGGGATCTGGCTCACACCATATATTTT.

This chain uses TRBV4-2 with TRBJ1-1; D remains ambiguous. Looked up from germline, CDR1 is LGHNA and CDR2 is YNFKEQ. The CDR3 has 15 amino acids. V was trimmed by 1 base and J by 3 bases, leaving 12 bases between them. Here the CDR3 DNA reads TGTGCCAGCAGCCAAGCTTTAATGGGATACACTGAAGCTTTCTTT. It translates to CASSQALMGYTEAFF.

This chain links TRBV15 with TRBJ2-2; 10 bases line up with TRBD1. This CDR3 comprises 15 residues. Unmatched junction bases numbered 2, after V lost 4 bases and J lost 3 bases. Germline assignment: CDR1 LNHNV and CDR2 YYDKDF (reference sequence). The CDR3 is CATSIGQGDTGELFF. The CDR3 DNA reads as TGTGCCACCAGCATAGGACAGGGGGACACCGGGGAGCTGTTTTTT.

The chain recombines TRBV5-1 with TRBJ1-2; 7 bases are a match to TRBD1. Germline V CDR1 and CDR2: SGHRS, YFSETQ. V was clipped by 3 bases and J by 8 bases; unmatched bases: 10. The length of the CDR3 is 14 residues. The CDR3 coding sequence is TGCGCCAGCAGCTCCAGGACAGGATTGGTCGGCTACACCTTC. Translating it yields CASSSRTGLVGYTF.

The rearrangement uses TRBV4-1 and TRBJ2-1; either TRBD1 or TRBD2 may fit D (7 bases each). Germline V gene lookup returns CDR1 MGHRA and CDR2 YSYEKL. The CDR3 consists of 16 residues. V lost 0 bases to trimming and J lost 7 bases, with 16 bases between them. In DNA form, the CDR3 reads TGCGCCAGCAGCCAAGACCCAGGGGGGGGTTCTAATGAGCAGTTCTTC. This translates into CASSQDPGGGSNEQFF.

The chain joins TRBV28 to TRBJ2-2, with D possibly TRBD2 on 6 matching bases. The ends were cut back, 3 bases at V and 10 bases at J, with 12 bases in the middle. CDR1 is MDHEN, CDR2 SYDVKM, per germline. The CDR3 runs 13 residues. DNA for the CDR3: TGTGCCAGCAGTTTCACCGCGGGATTGGAGCTGTTTTTT. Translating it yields CASSFTAGLELFF.

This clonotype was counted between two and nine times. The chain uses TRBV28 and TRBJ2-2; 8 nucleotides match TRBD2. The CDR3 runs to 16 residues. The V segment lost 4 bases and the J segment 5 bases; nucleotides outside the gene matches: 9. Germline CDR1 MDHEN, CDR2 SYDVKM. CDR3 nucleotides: TGTGCCAGCAGTTCGCCGGGACTAGGGGGGACCGGGGAGCTGTTTTTT. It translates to CASSSPGLGGTGELFF.

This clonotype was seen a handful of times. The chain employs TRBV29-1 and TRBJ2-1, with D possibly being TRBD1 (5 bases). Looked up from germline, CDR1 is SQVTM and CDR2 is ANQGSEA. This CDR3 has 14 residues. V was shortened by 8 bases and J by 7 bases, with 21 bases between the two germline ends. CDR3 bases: TGCAGCTCTTCCGGTGGGGCCTATATTAATGAGCAGTTCTTC. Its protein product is CSSSGGAYINEQFF.

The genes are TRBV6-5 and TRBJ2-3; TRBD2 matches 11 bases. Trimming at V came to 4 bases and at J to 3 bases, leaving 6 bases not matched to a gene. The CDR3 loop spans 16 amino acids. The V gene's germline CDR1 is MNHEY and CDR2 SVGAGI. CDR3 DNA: TGTGCCAGCAGTTTAGTAGCGGGGGGGCAGACAGATACGCAGTATTTT. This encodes CASSLVAGGQTDTQYF.